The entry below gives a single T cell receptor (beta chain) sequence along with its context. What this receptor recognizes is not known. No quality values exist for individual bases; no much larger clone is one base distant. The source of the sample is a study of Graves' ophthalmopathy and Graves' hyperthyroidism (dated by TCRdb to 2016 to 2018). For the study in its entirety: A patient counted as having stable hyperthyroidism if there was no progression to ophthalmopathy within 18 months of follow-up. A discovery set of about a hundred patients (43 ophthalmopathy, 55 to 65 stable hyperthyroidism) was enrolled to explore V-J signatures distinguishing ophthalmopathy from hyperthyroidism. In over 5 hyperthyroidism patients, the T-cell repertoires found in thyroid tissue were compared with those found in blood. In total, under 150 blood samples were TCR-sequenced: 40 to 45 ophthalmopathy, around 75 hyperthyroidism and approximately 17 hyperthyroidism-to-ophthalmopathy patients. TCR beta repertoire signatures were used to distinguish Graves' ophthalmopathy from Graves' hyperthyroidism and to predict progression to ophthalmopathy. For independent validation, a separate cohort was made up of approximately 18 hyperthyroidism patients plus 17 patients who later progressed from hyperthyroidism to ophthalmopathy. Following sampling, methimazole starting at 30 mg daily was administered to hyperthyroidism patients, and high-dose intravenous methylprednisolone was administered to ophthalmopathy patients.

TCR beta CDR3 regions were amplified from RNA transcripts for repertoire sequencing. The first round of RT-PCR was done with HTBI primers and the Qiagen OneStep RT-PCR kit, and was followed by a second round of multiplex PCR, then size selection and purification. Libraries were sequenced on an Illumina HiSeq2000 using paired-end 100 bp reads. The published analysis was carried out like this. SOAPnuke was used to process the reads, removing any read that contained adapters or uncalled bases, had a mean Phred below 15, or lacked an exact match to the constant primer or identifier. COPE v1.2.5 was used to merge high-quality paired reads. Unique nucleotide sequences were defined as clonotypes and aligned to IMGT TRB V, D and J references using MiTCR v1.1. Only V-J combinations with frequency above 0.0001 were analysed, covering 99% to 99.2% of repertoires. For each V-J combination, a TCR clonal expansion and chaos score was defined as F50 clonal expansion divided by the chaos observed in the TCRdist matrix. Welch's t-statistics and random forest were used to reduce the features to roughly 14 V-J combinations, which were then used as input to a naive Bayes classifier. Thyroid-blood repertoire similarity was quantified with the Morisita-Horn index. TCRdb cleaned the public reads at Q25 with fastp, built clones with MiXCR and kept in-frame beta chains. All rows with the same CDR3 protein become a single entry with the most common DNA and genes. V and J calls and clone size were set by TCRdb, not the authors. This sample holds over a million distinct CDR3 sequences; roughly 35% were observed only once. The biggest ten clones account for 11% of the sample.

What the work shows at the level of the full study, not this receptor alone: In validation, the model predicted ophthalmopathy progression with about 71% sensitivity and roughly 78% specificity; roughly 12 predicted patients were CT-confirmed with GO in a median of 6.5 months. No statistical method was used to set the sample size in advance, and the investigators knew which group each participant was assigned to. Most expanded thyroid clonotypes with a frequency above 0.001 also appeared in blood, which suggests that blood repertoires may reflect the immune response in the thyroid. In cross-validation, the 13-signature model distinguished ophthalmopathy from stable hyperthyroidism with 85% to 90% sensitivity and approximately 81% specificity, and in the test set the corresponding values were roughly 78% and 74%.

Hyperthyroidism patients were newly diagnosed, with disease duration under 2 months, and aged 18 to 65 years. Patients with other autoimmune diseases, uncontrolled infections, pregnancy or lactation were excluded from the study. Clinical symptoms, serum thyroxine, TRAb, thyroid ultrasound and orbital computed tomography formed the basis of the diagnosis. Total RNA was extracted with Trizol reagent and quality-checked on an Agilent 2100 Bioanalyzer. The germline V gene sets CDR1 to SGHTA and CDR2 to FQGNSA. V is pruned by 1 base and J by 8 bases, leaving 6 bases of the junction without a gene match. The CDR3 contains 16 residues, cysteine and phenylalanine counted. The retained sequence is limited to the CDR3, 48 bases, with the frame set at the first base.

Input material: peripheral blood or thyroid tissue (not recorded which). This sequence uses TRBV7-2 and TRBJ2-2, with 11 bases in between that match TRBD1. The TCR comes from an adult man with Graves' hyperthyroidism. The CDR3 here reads CASSLVDRGLEGELFF. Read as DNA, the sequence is TGTGCCAGCAGCTTAGTGGACAGGGGGCTTGAAGGGGAGCTGTTTTTT. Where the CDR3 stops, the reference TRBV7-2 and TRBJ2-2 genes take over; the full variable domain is GAGVSQSPSNKVTEKGKDVELRCDPISGHTALYWYRQSLGQGLEFLIYFQGNSAPDKSGLPSDRFSAERTGGSVSTLTIQRTQQEDSAVYLCASSLVDRGLEGELFFGEGSRLTVL.